The 23 T cell receptor beta chains below all came from one sample that was sequenced in a study of cytomegalovirus exposure and HLA in healthy donors. Sequencing was performed with immunoSEQ multiplex PCR; in TCRdb, only in-frame clones are kept and a portion is missing. The table lists 140,000 or so clones, roughly 89% of them singletons. Sequencing input: PBMCs. The receptors derive from a man between 18 and 29 years old in good health and CMV-seropositive.

This chain connects TRBV6-5 to TRBJ1-4; D gene unclear. The germline gives CDR1 MNHEY, CDR2 SVGAGI. The CDR3 is 15 amino acids. Between the trimmed V and J ends, which lost 2 bases and 5 bases, there was a span of 12 bases. The CDR3, as DNA: TGTGCCAGCAGTTACGGTGGGCTCCTCAATGAAAAACTGTTTTTT. Amino acid sequence: CASSYGGLLNEKLFF.

The V and J genes are TRBV27 and TRBJ1-1, with 11 bases identical to TRBD1. This CDR3 comprises 15 residues. Germline V gene data show CDR1 as MNHEY and CDR2 as SMNVEV (reference sequence). V lost 5 bases, J lost 5 bases, and 7 bases stayed unmatched. CDR3: CASSPRDRGSTEAFF. DNA for the CDR3: TGTGCCAGCAGTCCCCGGGACAGGGGGAGTACTGAAGCTTTCTTT.

The CDR3 DNA reads as TGTGCCACGGCAGGGGGCCGGACTGAAGCTTTCTTT. Translating gives CATAGGRTEAFF. The chain has TRBV19 and TRBJ1-1; 8 nucleotides match TRBD1. Germline-derived CDR1 and CDR2 are LNHDA and SQIVND (reference sequence). The V segment lost 10 bases and the J segment 5 bases; nucleotides outside the gene matches: 6. The CDR3 runs 12 residues.

The J gene is TRBJ2-3, the V gene TRBV27, with D tentatively TRBD1 (6 bases). In germline, CDR1 is MNHEY, CDR2 SMNVEV (reference sequence). The CDR3 sequence is 15 residues long. With 3 bases removed from V and 7 bases from J, the gap between germline ends came to 17 bases. Here the CDR3 reads CASSLTIIGGYTQYF. In DNA, the CDR3 is TGTGCCAGCAGTTTGACAATAATAGGGGGATATACGCAGTATTTT.

The genes are TRBV18 and TRBJ2-7, with 8 bases fitting TRBD2. The CDR3 loop spans 14 amino acids. Germline CDR1 KGHSH, CDR2 LQKENI. V gave up 2 bases and J gave up 4 bases; unmatched junction bases: 4. This CDR3 is CASSPGSGGYEQYF. The CDR3 nucleotides read TGTGCCAGCTCACCAGGCAGCGGGGGTTACGAGCAGTACTTC. The whole variable domain, filled in from reference TRBV18 and TRBJ2-7, reads NAGVMQNPRHLVRRRGQEARLRCSPMKGHSHVYWYRQLPEEGLKFMVYLQKENIIDESGMPKERFSAEFPKEGPSILRIQQVVRGDSAAYFCASSPGSGGYEQYFGPGTRLTVT.

The chain uses TRBV25-1 and TRBJ2-1, with a tentative D call TRBD1 (7 bases). The CDR3 is 14 residues long. V was pared by 4 bases and J by 3 bases, with 10 bases between. Looked up from germline, CDR1 is MGHDK and CDR2 is SYGVNS. DNA of the CDR3: TGTGCCAGCAGTGGGGGGGACAGCTACAATGAGCAGTTCTTC. Protein product: CASSGGDSYNEQFF.

This sequence joins TRBV28 and TRBJ1-2; D unclear. The CDR3 is 14 residues long. Trimming removed 6 bases at V and 4 bases at J, with 15 bases between. Germline loops: CDR1 MDHEN, CDR2 SYDVKM. This chain's CDR3 is CASSWRAVSYGYTF. DNA of the CDR3: TGTGCCAGCAGCTGGCGGGCGGTTTCCTATGGCTACACCTTC.

The V and J genes are TRBV11-3 and TRBJ2-3, with D tentatively TRBD2 (5 bases). The germline V and J ends were trimmed by 4 bases and 2 bases, with 19 bases remaining between them. Germline values: CDR1 SGHNT, CDR2 YENEEA. This CDR3 comprises 17 residues. The CDR3 loop is CASSSKGTRDYTDTQYF. The DNA of the CDR3 is TGTGCCAGCAGCTCAAAGGGTACTAGGGATTACACAGATACGCAGTATTTT.

The chain carries TRBV7-2 and TRBJ2-1; 7 bases fit TRBD2. V lost 4 bases to trimming and J lost 3 bases; unmatched junction nucleotides: 6. The germline V gene has CDR1 SGHTA and CDR2 FQGNSA. CDR3 length: 15 residues. The CDR3: CASSSDGGGYNEQFF. CDR3 nucleotides: TGTGCCAGCAGCTCCGACGGCGGGGGCTACAATGAGCAGTTCTTC.

The chain joins TRBV27 to TRBJ2-3; D gene unclear. V was trimmed by 3 bases and J by 4 bases, leaving 11 bases between them. The V gene's germline CDR1 is MNHEY and CDR2 SMNVEV (reference sequence). The CDR3 has 14 amino acids. The CDR3 DNA reads TGTGCCAGCAGTTTCCGACTTCGGCCAGATACGCAGTATTTT. Protein product: CASSFRLRPDTQYF.

The chain employs TRBV5-1 and TRBJ2-7; the match to TRBD1 covers 10 bases. V dropped 3 bases and J dropped 4; count of bases not matched to a gene: 4. This CDR3 contains 14 residues. Germline lookup yields CDR1 SGHRS and CDR2 YFSETQ. CDR3 bases: TGCGCCAGCAGCTCGGGACAGGGGCAATACGAGCAGTACTTC. Translation gives CASSSGQGQYEQYF.

On this clone itself: At the DNA level, this CDR3 is encoded by other sequences in the same sample as well. This chain connects TRBV5-1 to TRBJ1-1; D gene uncertain. From germline, CDR1 is SGHRS and CDR2 YFSETQ. This CDR3 region has 11 residues. V lost 6 bases and J lost 3, with 6 bases in between. The CDR3 DNA is TGCGCCAGCATCGGGGACACTGAAGCTTTCTTT. As protein: CASIGDTEAFF. Full variable domain (missing parts from reference TRBV5-1 and TRBJ1-1): KAGVTQTPRYLIKTRGQQVTLSCSPISGHRSVSWYQQTPGQGLQFLFEYFSETQRNKGNFPGRFSGRQFSNSRSEMNVSTLELGDSALYLCASIGDTEAFFGQGTRLTVV.

CDR3 DNA: TGTGCCAGCAGCTTTATGGGGCTTTCACCCCTCCACTTT. Translating gives CASSFMGLSPLHF. The chain uses TRBV5-5 and TRBJ1-6; a possible D gene is TRBD1 (5 bases). Trimming removed 2 bases at V and 9 bases at J, with 9 bases between. The length of the CDR3 is 13 residues. Germline CDR1 and CDR2: SGHKS and YYEKEE (reference sequence).

As DNA, the CDR3 is TGTGCCAGCAGTCAACAGGGGTTGAGAGATACGCAGTATTTT. This encodes CASSQQGLRDTQYF. The rearrangement links TRBV2 to TRBJ2-3; TRBD1 matches 7 bases. The CDR3 extends over 14 amino acids. The V gene end was trimmed by 5 bases and the J gene end by 5 bases; junction bases not matched to a gene: 7. Germline CDR1 reads SNHLY; CDR2 reads FYNNEI.

The rearrangement joins TRBV28 to TRBJ1-6, with TRBD1 matching over 8 bases. The CDR3 is made up of 16 amino acids. V lost 4 bases to trimming and J lost 5 bases; unmatched junction nucleotides: 7. Per germline, CDR1 MDHEN and CDR2 SYDVKM. The CDR3 DNA reads as TGTGCCAGCAGTTCCTATGGACAGGGAAATAATTCACCCCTCCACTTT. This codes for CASSSYGQGNNSPLHF.

This chain connects TRBV4-1 to TRBJ2-1; TRBD1 aligns across 8 bases. Germline CDR1 is MGHRA and CDR2 is YSYEKL. V lost 1 base, J lost 6 bases, and 8 bases stayed unmatched. The CDR3 loop spans 16 amino acids. The CDR3 reads CASSQVSGQGLNEQFF. CDR3 coding DNA: TGCGCCAGCAGCCAAGTTTCCGGACAGGGCCTCAATGAGCAGTTCTTC.

The chain is built from TRBV5-1 and TRBJ1-4, with TRBD1 matching 7 bases. Trimming took 5 bases from V and 4 from J; bases not matched to a gene: 5. In germline, CDR1 is SGHRS, CDR2 YFSETQ. The CDR3 contains 14 residues. CDR3 loop: CASRPGQINEKLFF. The CDR3 DNA sequence: TGCGCCAGCAGGCCGGGACAGATTAATGAAAAACTGTTTTTT.

The rearrangement uses TRBV29-1 and TRBJ1-2, with D tentatively TRBD1 (5 bases). The V and J ends lost 4 bases and 3 bases respectively, with 15 bases between them. The CDR3 runs 14 residues. The V gene's germline CDR1 is SQVTM and CDR2 ANQGSEA. The CDR3 region is CSVGDGARDYGYTF. The CDR3 coding sequence is TGCAGCGTTGGGGATGGGGCTAGGGACTATGGCTACACCTTC.

CDR3 amino acids: CASSDFSGNTIYF. CDR3 nucleotides: TGTGCCAGCAGTGACTTCTCTGGAAACACCATATATTTT. The chain couples TRBV6-1 to TRBJ1-3, with D unclear. This CDR3 contains 13 residues. CDR1 and CDR2 (germline): MNHNS, SASEGT. The germline V and J ends were trimmed by 3 bases and 0 bases, with 3 bases remaining between them.

V is TRBV28 and J is TRBJ2-3, with D perhaps TRBD2 (7 bases). The ends were cut back, 1 base at V and 9 bases at J, with 14 bases in the middle. The CDR3 spans 14 residues. Germline V gene lookup returns CDR1 MDHEN and CDR2 SYDVKM. The CDR3: CASSLFQGRETQYF. As DNA, the CDR3 is TGTGCCAGCAGTTTATTCCAGGGGAGGGAGACGCAGTATTTT.

In its sample, this clone was seen a few times. The chain links TRBV14 to TRBJ1-1, with D unresolved. Germline V CDR1 and CDR2: SGHDN, FVKESK. The CDR3 is made up of 15 amino acids. Trimming cost V 0 bases and J 7 bases, with 15 bases left between them. The CDR3 sequence: CASSQDDLWAGEAFF. CDR3 nucleotide sequence: TGTGCCAGCAGCCAAGATGACCTTTGGGCGGGTGAAGCTTTCTTT.

The CDR3 here is CASSLAGRLETQYF. The CDR3 nucleotides read TGTGCCAGCAGCTTGGCAGGGAGGTTGGAGACCCAGTACTTC. The chain uses TRBV5-6 and TRBJ2-5, with D tentatively TRBD2 (6 bases). The V gene lost 0 bases and the J gene lost 5 bases, with 11 bases spanning the gap. The CDR3 contains 14 residues. Germline lookup yields CDR1 SGHDT and CDR2 YYEEEE.

This clone was seen more than once but under ten times. The chain joins TRBV10-1 to TRBJ2-7, with 8 positions matching TRBD2. Germline CDR1 is WNHNN and CDR2 is SYGVQD (reference sequence). The V segment lost 3 bases and the J segment 3 bases; nucleotides outside the gene matches: 10. The CDR3 extends over 16 amino acids. In DNA form, the CDR3 reads TGCGCCAGCAGTGACACGACTAGCGAGAGATACTACGAGCAGTACTTC. Residues: CASSDTTSERYYEQYF.